This T cell receptor (beta chain) came from a study of shared clonotypes between healthy human individuals. Study results and limitations: Clonotype sharing across a few donors was observed for about 5.5% of naive CD4 clonotypes.

Sequencing was performed with immunoSEQ multiplex PCR; in TCRdb, only in-frame clones are kept and a portion is missing. The sample contains roughly 1 million clones, about 75% of which appear only once. Nashville, Tennessee was home to all donors, who were Caucasian adults. Notes on this clone: What it recognizes is unknown.

Trimming took 8 bases from V and 6 from J; bases not matched to a gene: 10. This CDR3 has 13 residues. Germline-derived CDR1 and CDR2 are MNHEY and SMNVEV (reference sequence). The sequencing sample was made of memory CD4+ T cells sorted from blood. Regarding subset: CD45RA-negative fraction. The chain has TRBV27 and TRBJ2-7, with TRBD1 matching over 7 bases. This TCR was recovered from a man between 18 and 29 years old in good health. CDR3 coding DNA: TGTGCCAGCCGAAAAGGGACAGCCTCCGAGCAGTACTTC. Protein sequence: CASRKGTASEQYF.